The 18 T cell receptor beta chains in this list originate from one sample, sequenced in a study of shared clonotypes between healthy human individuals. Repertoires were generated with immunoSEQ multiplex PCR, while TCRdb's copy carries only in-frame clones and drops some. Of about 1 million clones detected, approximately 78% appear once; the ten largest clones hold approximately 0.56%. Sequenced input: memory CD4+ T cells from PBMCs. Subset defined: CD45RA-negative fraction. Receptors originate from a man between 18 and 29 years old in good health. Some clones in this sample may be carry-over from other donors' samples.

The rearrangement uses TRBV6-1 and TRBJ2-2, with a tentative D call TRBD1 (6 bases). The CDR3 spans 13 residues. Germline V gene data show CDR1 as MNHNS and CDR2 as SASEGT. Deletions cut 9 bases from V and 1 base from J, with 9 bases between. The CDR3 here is CASSTGNTGELFF. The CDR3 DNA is TGTGCCAGTTCGACAGGGAACACCGGGGAGCTGTTTTTT.

CDR3 nucleotide sequence: TGTGCCAGCAGCATGGACGGTCCCACGAAGAACACTGAAGCTTTCTTT. Protein sequence: CASSMDGPTKNTEAFF. This rearrangement joins TRBV5-4 to TRBJ1-1; D gene uncertain. The CDR3 sequence is 16 residues long. Germline V gives CDR1 SGHNT, CDR2 YYREEE (reference sequence). Trimming shortened V by 4 bases and J by 1 base, and 17 bases separated the two germline ends.

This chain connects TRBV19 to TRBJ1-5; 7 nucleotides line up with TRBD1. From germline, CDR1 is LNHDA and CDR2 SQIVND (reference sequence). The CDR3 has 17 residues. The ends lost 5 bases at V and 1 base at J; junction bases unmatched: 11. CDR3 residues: CASSVHRGGLSNQPQHF. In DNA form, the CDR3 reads TGTGCCAGTAGTGTTCACAGGGGCGGATTAAGCAATCAGCCCCAGCATTTT.

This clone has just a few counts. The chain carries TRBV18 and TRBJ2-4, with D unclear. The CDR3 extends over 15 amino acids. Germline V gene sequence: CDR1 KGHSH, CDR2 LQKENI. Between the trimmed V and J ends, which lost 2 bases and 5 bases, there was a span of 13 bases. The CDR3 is CASSPGPGPENIQYF. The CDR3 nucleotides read TGTGCCAGCTCACCAGGACCGGGCCCGGAAAACATTCAGTACTTC. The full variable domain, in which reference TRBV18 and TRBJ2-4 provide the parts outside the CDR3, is NAGVMQNPRHLVRRRGQEARLRCSPMKGHSHVYWYRQLPEEGLKFMVYLQKENIIDESGMPKERFSAEFPKEGPSILRIQQVVRGDSAAYFCASSPGPGPENIQYFGAGTRLSVL.

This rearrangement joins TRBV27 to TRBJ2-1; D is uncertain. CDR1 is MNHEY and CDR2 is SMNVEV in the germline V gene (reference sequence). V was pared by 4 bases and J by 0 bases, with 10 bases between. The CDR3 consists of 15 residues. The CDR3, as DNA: TGTGCCAGCAGTTCACGGCCTTACTCCTACAATGAGCAGTTCTTC. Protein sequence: CASSSRPYSYNEQFF.

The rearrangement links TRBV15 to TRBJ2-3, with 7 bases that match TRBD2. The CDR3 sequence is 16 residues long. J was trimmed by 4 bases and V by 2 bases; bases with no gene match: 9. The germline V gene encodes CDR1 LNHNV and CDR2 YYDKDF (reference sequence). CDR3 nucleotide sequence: TGTGCCACCAGCAGAAGAGGTGGCGGGAGTTCAGATACGCAGTATTTT. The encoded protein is CATSRRGGGSSDTQYF.

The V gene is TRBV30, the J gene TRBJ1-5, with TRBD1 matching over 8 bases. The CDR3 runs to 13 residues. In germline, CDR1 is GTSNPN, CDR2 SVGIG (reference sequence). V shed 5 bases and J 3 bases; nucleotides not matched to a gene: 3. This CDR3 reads CAWADRVNQPQHF. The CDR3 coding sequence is TGTGCCTGGGCGGACAGGGTCAATCAGCCCCAGCATTTT.

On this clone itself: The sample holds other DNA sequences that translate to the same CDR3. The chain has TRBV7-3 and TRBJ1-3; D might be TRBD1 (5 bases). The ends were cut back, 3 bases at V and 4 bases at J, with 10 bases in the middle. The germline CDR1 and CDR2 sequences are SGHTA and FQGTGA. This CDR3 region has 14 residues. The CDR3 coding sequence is TGTGCCAGCAGCTTGGGGGTCTCCGGAAACACCATATATTTT. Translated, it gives CASSLGVSGNTIYF.

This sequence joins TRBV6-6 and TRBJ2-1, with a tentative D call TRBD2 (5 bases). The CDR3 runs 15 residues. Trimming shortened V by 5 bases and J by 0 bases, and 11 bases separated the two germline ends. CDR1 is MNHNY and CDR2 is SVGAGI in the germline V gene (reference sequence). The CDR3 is CASSETGSSYNEQFF. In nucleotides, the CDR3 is TGTGCCAGCAGTGAGACGGGGAGCTCCTACAATGAGCAGTTCTTC.

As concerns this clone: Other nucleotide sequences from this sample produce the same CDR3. CDR3 sequence: CASSLFSSYNEQFF. The CDR3 DNA sequence: TGCGCCAGCAGCCTGTTTAGCTCCTACAATGAGCAGTTCTTC. This rearrangement joins TRBV5-1 to TRBJ2-1; D is uncertain. This CDR3 is built from 14 residues. The germline V gene encodes CDR1 SGHRS and CDR2 YFSETQ. The V end was cut by 4 bases, the J end by 0 bases, with 8 bases between.

CDR3 bases: TGTGCCAGCAGAAACAGGGTAGACGCTACTGTGCAGTACTTC. This translates into CASRNRVDATVQYF. This chain connects TRBV11-2 to TRBJ2-7, with D maybe TRBD1 (6 bases). This CDR3 region has 14 residues. Trimming left V 6 bases short and J 9 bases short, with 21 bases between. Per germline, CDR1 SGHAT and CDR2 FQNNGV.

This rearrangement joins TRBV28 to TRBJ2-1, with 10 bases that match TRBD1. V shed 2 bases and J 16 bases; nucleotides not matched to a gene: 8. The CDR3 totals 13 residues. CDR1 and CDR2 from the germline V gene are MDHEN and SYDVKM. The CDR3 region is CASSLGLGQGIFF. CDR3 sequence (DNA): TGTGCCAGCAGTTTAGGGCTGGGACAGGGGATTTTCTTC.

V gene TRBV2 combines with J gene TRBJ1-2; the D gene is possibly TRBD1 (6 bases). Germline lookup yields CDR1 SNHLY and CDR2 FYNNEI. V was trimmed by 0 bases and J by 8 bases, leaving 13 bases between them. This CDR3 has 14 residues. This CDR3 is CASSEARGAQGYTF. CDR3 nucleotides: TGTGCCAGCAGTGAAGCTCGGGGGGCTCAGGGCTACACCTTC.

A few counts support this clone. Here the CDR3 DNA reads TGTGCCAGCAGTTACTCCACCGGGAATTCGGAAAAACTGTTTTTT. The encoded protein is CASSYSTGNSEKLFF. This chain uses TRBV6-5 with TRBJ1-4; D remains unclear. The ends were cut back, 0 bases at V and 8 bases at J, with 13 bases in the middle. Germline V lookup: CDR1 MNHEY, CDR2 SVGAGI. This CDR3 has 15 amino acids.

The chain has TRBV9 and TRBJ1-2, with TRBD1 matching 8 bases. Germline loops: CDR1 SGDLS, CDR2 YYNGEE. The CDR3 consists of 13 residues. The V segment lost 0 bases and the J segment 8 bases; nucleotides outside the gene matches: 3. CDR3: CASSVGRGQGYTF. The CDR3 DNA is TGTGCCAGCAGCGTAGGCAGGGGGCAAGGCTACACCTTC.

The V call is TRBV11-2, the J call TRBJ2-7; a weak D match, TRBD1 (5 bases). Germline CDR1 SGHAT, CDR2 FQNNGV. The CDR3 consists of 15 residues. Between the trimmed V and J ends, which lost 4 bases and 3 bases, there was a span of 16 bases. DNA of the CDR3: TGTGCCAGCAGCTCGCCAAGGGGTAAAATCTACGAGCAGTACTTC. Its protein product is CASSSPRGKIYEQYF. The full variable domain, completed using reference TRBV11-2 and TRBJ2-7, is EAGVAQSPRYKIIEKRQSVAFWCNPISGHATLYWYQQILGQGPKLLIQFQNNGVVDDSQLPKDRFSAERLKGVDSTLKIQPAKLEDSAVYLCASSSPRGKIYEQYFGPGTRLTVT.

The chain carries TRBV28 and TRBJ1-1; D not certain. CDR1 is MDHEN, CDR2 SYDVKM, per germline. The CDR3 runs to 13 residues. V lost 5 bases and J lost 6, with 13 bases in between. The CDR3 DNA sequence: TGTGCCAGCAGTCTGTCGGCCCACGCTGAAGCTTTCTTT. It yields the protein CASSLSAHAEAFF.

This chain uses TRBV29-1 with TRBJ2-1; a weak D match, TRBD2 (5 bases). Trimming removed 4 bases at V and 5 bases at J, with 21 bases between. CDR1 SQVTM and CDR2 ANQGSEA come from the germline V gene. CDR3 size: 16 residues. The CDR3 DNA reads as TGCAGCGTTGGCGGGTTTTTTGCGGGTGTTAACAATGAGCAGTTCTTC. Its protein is CSVGGFFAGVNNEQFF.